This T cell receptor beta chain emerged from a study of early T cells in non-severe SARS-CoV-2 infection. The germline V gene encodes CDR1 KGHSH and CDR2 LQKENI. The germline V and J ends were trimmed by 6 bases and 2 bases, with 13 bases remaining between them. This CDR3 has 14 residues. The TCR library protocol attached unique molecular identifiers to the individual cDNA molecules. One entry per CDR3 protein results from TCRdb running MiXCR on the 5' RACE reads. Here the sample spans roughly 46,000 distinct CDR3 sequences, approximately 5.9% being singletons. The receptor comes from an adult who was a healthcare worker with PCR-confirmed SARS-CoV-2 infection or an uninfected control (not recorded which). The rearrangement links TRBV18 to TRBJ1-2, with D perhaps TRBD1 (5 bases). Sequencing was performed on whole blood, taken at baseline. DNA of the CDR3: TGTGCCAGCTCCCGTGGGGCAGACAACTATGGCTACACCTTC. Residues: CASSRGADNYGYTF.